This T cell receptor (beta chain) was recovered during a study of Graves' ophthalmopathy and Graves' hyperthyroidism. J lost 4 bases, V lost 5 bases, and 7 bases had no gene match. CDR1 and CDR2 from the germline V gene are SQVTM and ANQGSEA. The CDR3 runs 14 residues. The table lists this clonotype with many counts. RNA transcripts were the source from which TCR beta CDR3 regions were amplified. HTBI primers were used in a first-round RT-PCR, which preceded a second-round multiplex PCR. TCRdb reprocessed the multiplex PCR reads with MiXCR, giving one entry per CDR3 protein. The sample lists 1 million to 1.3 million distinct CDR3 sequences; approximately 35% were seen once.

The sequenced material came from peripheral blood or thyroid tissue (not recorded which). The chain couples TRBV29-1 to TRBJ1-3, with 8 bases aligning to TRBD1. This TCR was sampled from an adult man with Graves' hyperthyroidism. CDR3 amino acids: CSVTSGGAGNTIYF. In DNA form, the CDR3 reads TGCAGCGTTACCTCAGGGGGCGCCGGAAACACCATATATTTT.